Sequencing of this TCR beta chain was carried out in a study of cytomegalovirus exposure and HLA in healthy donors. Study-wide background: Of over 350 genotyped donors, around 86% grouped in the Caucasian-associated ancestry cluster.

The study's findings and limits: Later work found most CMV-associated TCR beta chains apparently HLA-restricted. Reported results showed that the classifier diagnosed cytomegalovirus status with high specificity and sensitivity.

In regard to this clone: Its antigen is not known.

Germline V gene sequence: CDR1 LNHDA, CDR2 SQIVND (reference sequence). V was shortened by 3 bases and J by 0 bases, with 12 bases between the two germline ends. CDR3 length: 16 residues. Primers for the PCR totalled 60 Vbeta and 13 Jbeta. Data came from immunoSEQ multiplex PCR; TCRdb stores just in-frame clones and leaves some out. The sample includes about 140,000 clones, around 78% of them seen just once. The rearrangement uses TRBV19 and TRBJ2-1, with D unclear. The sequence derives from a male donor in good health and CMV-seronegative. The sample was PBMCs. CDR3: CASSMSSRSSYNEQFF. The CDR3 DNA sequence: TGTGCCAGTAGTATGTCATCCCGGAGCTCCTACAATGAGCAGTTCTTC.